The clone carrying this T cell receptor (beta chain) showed up many times. No antigen is known for it. This entry is derived from a study of tumor-infiltrating lymphocytes in primary liver carcinoma. Whole-study context: Patients included men and women of 30 to 69 years.

RNA and DNA were co-extracted from about 19-30 mg of unsorted bulk tissue. Primary liver carcinoma, confirmed by histopathology, was surgically resected. HBV chronically infected the treatment-naive patients. The V gene end was trimmed by 3 bases and the J gene end by 3 bases; junction bases not matched to a gene: 5. This CDR3 contains 14 residues. Germline CDR1 SGHAT, CDR2 FQNNGV. Starting from approximately 470 ng of total RNA, TCR beta cDNA was produced with a primer in the constant region. Slightly modified ARM-PCR with three nested multiplex PCR rounds yielded TCR beta libraries. PCR rounds one and two used TRBV1-TRBV30 forward primers with a C-beta reverse primer for 10 cycles each. TCRdb re-called the multiplex PCR reads with MiXCR, one entry per CDR3 protein. This table has about 130,000 distinct CDR3 sequences, 55% to 75% appearing once. The study, taken as a whole, reports: Only about 7-24% of top clones occurred in every one of the five tumor regions.

This sequence was found in a woman aged 55-70 years with primary liver carcinoma and hepatitis B virus infection. The chain uses TRBV11-2 and TRBJ2-7, with TRBD1 identical over 7 bases. The sample was liver tumor tissue from sampling region 3. Subset meaning: tumor region T3, left-lateral pole. The CDR3 here is CASSLGQSYYEQYF. The CDR3 DNA sequence: TGTGCCAGCAGCTTGGGACAGTCCTACTACGAGCAGTACTTC.